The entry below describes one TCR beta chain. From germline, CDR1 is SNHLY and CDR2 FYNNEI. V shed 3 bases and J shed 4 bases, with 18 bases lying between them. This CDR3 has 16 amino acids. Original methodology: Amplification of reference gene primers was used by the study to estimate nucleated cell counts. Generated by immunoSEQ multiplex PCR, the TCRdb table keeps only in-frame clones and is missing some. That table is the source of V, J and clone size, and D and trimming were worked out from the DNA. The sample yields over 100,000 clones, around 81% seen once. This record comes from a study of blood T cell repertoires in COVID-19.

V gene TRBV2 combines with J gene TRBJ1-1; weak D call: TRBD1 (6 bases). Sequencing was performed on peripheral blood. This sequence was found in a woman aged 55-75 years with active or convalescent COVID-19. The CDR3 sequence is CASSDSQGRGTTEAFF. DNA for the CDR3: TGTGCCAGCAGTGACTCCCAGGGGCGAGGGACCACTGAAGCTTTCTTT.